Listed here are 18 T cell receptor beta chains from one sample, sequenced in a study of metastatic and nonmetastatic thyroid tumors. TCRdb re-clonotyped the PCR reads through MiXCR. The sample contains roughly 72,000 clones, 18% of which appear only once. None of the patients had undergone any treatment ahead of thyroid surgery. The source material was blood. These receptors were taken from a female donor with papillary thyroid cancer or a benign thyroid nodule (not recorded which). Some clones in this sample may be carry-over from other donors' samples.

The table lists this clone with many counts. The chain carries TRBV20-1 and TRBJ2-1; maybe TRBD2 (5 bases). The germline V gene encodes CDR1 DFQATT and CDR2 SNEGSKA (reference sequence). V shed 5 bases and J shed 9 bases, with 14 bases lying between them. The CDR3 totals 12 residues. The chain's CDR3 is CSASQAVPEQFF. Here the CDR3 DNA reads TGCAGTGCTTCGCAAGCGGTCCCTGAGCAGTTCTTC.

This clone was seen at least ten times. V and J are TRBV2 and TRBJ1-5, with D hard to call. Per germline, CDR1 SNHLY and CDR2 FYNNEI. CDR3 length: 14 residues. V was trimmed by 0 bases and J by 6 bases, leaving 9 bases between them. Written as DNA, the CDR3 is TGTGCCAGCAGTGAAGCAGGAGGCCCTCAGCCCCAGCATTTT. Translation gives CASSEAGGPQPQHF.

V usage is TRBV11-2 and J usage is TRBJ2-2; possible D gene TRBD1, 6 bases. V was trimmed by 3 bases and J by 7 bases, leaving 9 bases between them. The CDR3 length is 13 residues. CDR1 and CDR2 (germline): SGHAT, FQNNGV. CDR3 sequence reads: CASSFPGVGELFF. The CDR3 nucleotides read TGTGCCAGCAGCTTCCCAGGGGTCGGGGAGCTGTTTTTT. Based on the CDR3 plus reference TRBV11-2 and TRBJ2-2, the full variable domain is EAGVAQSPRYKIIEKRQSVAFWCNPISGHATLYWYQQILGQGPKLLIQFQNNGVVDDSQLPKDRFSAERLKGVDSTLKIQPAKLEDSAVYLCASSFPGVGELFFGEGSRLTVL.

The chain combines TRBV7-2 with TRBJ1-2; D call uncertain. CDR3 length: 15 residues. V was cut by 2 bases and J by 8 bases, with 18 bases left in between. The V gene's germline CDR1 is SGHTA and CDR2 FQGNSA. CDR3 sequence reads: CASSLNVGVKSGYTF. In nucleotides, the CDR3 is TGTGCCAGCAGCTTAAACGTCGGGGTTAAATCAGGCTACACCTTC. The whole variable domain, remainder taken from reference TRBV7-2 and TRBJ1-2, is GAGVSQSPSNKVTEKGKDVELRCDPISGHTALYWYRQSLGQGLEFLIYFQGNSAPDKSGLPSDRFSAERTGGSVSTLTIQRTQQEDSAVYLCASSLNVGVKSGYTFGSGTRLTVV.

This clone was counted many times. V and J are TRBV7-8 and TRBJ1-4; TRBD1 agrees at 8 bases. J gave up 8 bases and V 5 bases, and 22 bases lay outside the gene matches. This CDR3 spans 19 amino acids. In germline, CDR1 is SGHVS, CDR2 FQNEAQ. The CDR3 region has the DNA TGTGCCAGCAGCAATCCCGGAGGACAGGGAGGCGCTTACAGCGAAAAACTGTTTTTT. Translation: CASSNPGGQGGAYSEKLFF.

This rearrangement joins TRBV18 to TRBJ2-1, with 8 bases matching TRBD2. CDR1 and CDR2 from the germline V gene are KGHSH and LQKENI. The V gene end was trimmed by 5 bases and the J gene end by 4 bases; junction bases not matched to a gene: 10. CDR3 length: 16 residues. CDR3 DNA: TGTGCCAGCTCAAAACACCTAGCGGGCGGATACAATGAGCAGTTCTTC. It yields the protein CASSKHLAGGYNEQFF. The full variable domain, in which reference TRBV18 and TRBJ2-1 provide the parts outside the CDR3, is NAGVMQNPRHLVRRRGQEARLRCSPMKGHSHVYWYRQLPEEGLKFMVYLQKENIIDESGMPKERFSAEFPKEGPSILRIQQVVRGDSAAYFCASSKHLAGGYNEQFFGPGTRLTVL.

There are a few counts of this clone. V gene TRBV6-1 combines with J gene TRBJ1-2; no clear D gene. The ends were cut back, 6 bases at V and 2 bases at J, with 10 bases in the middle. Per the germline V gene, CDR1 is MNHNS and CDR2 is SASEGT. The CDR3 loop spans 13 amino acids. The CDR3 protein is CASRGTLNYGYTF. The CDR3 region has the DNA TGTGCCAGCAGGGGCACTTTAAACTATGGCTACACCTTC.

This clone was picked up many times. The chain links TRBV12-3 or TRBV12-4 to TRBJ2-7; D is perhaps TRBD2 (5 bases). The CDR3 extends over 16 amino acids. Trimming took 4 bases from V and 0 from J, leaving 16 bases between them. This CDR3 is CASSSARRLGSYEQYF. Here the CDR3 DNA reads TGTGCCAGCAGTTCCGCCAGGAGGTTGGGCTCCTACGAGCAGTACTTC.

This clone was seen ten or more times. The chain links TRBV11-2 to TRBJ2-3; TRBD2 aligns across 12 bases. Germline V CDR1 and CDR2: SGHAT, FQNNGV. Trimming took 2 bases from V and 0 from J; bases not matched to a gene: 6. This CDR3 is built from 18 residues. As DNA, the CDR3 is TGTGCCAGCAGCTTAATCCTAGCGGGAGGGCCAAGCACAGATACGCAGTATTTT. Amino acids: CASSLILAGGPSTDTQYF.

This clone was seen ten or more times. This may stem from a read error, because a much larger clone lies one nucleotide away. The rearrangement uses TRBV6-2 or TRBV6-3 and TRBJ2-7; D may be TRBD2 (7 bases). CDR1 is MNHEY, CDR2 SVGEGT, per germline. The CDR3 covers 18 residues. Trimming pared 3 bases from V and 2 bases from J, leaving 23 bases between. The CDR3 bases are TGTGCCAGCAGTTATATGCCCACCGGGGGCGGGAGTACCTACGAGCAGTACTTC. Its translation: CASSYMPTGGGSTYEQYF.

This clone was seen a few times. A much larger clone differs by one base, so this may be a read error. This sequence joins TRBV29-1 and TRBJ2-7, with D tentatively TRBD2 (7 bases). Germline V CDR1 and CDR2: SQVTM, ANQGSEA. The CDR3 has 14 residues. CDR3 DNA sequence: TGCATCGTTGAAGGGGGGGATAACTCCTACGAGCAGTACTTC. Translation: CIVEGGDNSYEQYF.

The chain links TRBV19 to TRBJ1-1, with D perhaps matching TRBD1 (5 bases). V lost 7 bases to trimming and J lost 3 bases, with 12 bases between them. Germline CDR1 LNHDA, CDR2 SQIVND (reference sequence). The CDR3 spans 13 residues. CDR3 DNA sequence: TGTGCCAGTATTCATGAGGGGTACACTGAAGCTTTCTTT. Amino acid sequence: CASIHEGYTEAFF.

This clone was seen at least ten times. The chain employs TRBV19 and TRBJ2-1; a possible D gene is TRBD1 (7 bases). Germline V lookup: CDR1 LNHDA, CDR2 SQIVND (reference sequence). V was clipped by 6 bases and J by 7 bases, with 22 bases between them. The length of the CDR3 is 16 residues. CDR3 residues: CASSPWRDSLRNEQFF. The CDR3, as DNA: TGTGCCAGTAGCCCTTGGAGGGACAGCCTTCGGAATGAGCAGTTCTTC.

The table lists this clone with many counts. CDR3 bases: TGTGCCATCAGTGAGCGTGGAGCCAGCGGGAACACTGAAGCTTTCTTT. Translating gives CAISERGASGNTEAFF. V and J are TRBV10-3 and TRBJ1-1; D unresolved. Germline CDR1 reads ENHRY; CDR2 reads SYGVKD. This CDR3 is 16 amino acids long. Trimming stripped 2 bases from V and 1 base from J, with 14 bases between.

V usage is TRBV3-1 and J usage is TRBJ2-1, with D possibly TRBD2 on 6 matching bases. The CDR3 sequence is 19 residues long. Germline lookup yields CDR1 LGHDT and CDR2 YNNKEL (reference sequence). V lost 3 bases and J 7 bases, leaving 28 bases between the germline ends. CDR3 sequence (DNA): TGTGCCAGCAGCCAGGATCGGCGGGATATTTACATCGGAAAGAATGAGCAGTTCTTC. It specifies CASSQDRRDIYIGKNEQFF.

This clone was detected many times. The CDR3 region is CASSPTRHYGYTF. CDR3 sequence (DNA): TGTGCCAGCAGCCCCACACGACATTATGGCTACACCTTC. The chain uses TRBV7-9 and TRBJ1-2, with unresolved D. Trimming cost V 5 bases and J 5 bases, with 12 bases left between them. The CDR3 sequence is 13 residues long. In germline, CDR1 is SEHNR, CDR2 FQNEAQ (reference sequence).

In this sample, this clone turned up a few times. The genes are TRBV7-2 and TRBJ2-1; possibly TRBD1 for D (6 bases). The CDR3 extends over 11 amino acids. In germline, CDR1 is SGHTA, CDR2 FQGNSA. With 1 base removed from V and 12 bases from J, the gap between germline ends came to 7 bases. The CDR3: CASSLVGGQFF. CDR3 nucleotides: TGTGCCAGCAGCTTAGTAGGGGGGCAGTTCTTC.

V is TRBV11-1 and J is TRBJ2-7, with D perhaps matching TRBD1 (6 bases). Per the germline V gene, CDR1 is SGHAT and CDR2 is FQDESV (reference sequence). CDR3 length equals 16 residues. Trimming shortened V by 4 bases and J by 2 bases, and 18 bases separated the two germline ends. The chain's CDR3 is CASSSFWDTDTYEQYF. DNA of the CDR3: TGTGCCAGCAGCTCTTTCTGGGACACGGATACCTACGAGCAGTACTTC.